Reported below is one T cell receptor (beta chain). One end of the junction does not line up with germline, which may come from a read error. The V gene's germline CDR1 is SSHAT and CDR2 FNYEAQ (reference sequence). CDR3 length: 16 residues. The entry originates in a study of blood T cell repertoires in COVID-19. Study background: Spain, Italy and the United States supplied samples that represented acute and convalescent COVID-19. T cells, B-cell-depleted T cells, or PBMCs provided the cDNA or gDNA that served as material.

It was during active infection that Seattle patients were enrolled and then longitudinally followed. Per the original data handling: It was from reference gene primer amplification that nucleated cell counts were estimated. The data were produced by immunoSEQ multiplex PCR, yet TCRdb's version contains in-frame clones alone and is incomplete. That table furnishes V, J and clone size, whereas the DNA furnished D and trimming. The data contain about 200,000 clones, roughly 82% of them seen just once; the ten biggest clones take up around 8%. Sample: peripheral blood. This rearrangement joins TRBV7-7 to TRBJ2-2; 7 bases map to TRBD2. The receptor was isolated from a woman in her sixties or seventies with COVID-19, enrolled during active disease. For the CDR3, the DNA is TGTGCTAGCAGCTTAGTGGCGGGGGCGAACACCGGGGAGCTGTTTTTT. Its protein is CASSLVAGANTGELFF.